The following is a TCR beta chain sequence with its context. Antigen unknown. Unique molecular identifiers tagged the TCR beta cDNA libraries. MiXCR was run by TCRdb on the PCR reads, yielding one entry per CDR3 protein. The sample carries fewer than 850,000 distinct CDR3 sequences, roughly 27% recorded once. The CDR3 contains 12 residues. Germline-derived CDR1 and CDR2 are SGHKS and YYEKEE (reference sequence). Trimming left V 6 bases short and J 8 bases short, with 9 bases between. The record originates from a study of post-analysis software for immune sequencing data. Study results and caveats: Four or five TRBV segments were significantly more frequent in patients than in controls. TRBV5-6, TRBV5-1 and TRBV20-1 were among these segments. Samples made in the same batch grouped tightly together by F measure. Normalized Chao1 diversity was significantly lower in multiple sclerosis patients than in controls.

Sequenced sample: blood. The receptor was derived from a girl aged 5-17 years with multiple sclerosis. This rearrangement joins TRBV5-5 to TRBJ1-6; tentatively, D is TRBD1 (5 bases). CDR3 sequence: CASMQGYSPLHF. CDR3 nucleotide sequence: TGTGCCAGCATGCAGGGTTATTCACCCCTCCACTTT.